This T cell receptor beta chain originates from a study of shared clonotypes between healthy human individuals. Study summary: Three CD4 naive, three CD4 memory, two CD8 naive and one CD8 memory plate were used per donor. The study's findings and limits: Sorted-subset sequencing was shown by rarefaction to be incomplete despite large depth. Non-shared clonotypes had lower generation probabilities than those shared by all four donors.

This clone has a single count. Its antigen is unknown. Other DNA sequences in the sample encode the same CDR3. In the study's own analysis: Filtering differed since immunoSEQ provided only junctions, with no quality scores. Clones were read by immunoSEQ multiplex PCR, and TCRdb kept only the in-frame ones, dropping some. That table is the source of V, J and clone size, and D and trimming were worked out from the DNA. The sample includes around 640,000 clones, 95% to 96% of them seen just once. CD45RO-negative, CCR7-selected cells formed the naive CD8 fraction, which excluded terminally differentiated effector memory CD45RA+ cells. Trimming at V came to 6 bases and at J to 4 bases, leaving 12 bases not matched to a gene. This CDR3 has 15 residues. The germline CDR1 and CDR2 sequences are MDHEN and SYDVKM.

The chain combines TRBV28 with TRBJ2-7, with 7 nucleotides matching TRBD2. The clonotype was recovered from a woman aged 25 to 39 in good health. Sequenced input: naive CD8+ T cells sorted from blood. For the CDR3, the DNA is TGTGCCAGCAGACCTCGACTAGCAGGAGTATACGAGCAGTACTTC. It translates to CASRPRLAGVYEQYF.